Shown below are 7 T cell receptor beta chains from a single sample sequenced in a study of cytomegalovirus exposure and HLA in healthy donors. With 60 Vbeta and 13 Jbeta primers, the PCR was carried out. This table comes from immunoSEQ multiplex PCR, and its TCRdb copy is limited to in-frame clones, with some not included. The sample lists about 140,000 clones; about three quarters were seen once. The sequencing sample was made of PBMCs. The receptor set was obtained from a human donor in good health.

The chain has TRBV11-3 and TRBJ2-3, with 8 bases that match TRBD1. The germline V gene encodes CDR1 SGHNT and CDR2 YENEEA. The CDR3 has 16 amino acids. V trimming: 5 bases; J trimming: 4 bases; junction bases outside the gene matches: 11. The CDR3 region is CASSLARRGPSDTQYF. CDR3 nucleotides: TGTGCCAGCAGCCTGGCTCGCAGGGGGCCCTCAGATACGCAGTATTTT.

V and J are TRBV6-1 and TRBJ2-3; tentative D call: TRBD2 (6 bases). Germline V CDR1 and CDR2: MNHNS, SASEGT. Trimming stripped 3 bases from V and 1 base from J, with 11 bases between. This CDR3 contains 15 residues. In nucleotides, the CDR3 is TGTGCCAGCAGTGAGATGACGGGGGGCACAGATACGCAGTATTTT. Translating it yields CASSEMTGGTDTQYF.

The chain carries TRBV2 and TRBJ2-7; tentatively, D is TRBD2 (6 bases). The CDR3 spans 14 residues. Germline values: CDR1 SNHLY, CDR2 FYNNEI. V dropped 7 bases and J dropped 6 bases, with 19 bases sitting between them. The CDR3 DNA follows: TGTGCCAGCATATTGGAGGGCGCAACTGGCGAGCAGTACTTC. This translates into CASILEGATGEQYF.

The chain couples TRBV6-1 to TRBJ1-6; 8 nucleotides line up with TRBD1. V lost 2 bases to trimming and J lost 7 bases; unmatched junction nucleotides: 7. The CDR3 extends over 16 amino acids. Germline CDR1 reads MNHNS; CDR2 reads SASEGT. CDR3 sequence: CASSETRGLGNSPLHF. The CDR3 bases are TGTGCCAGCAGTGAAACCAGGGGGCTGGGGAATTCACCCCTCCACTTT.

This clone was seen only a few times. V and J are TRBV4-1 and TRBJ1-1; D possibly corresponds to TRBD1 (6 bases). Between the trimmed V and J ends, which lost 4 bases and 4 bases, there was a span of 13 bases. The CDR3 is 14 residues long. Germline V gene lookup returns CDR1 MGHRA and CDR2 YSYEKL. CDR3 protein: CASSPQGSGTEAFF. CDR3 DNA sequence: TGCGCCAGCAGCCCACAGGGTAGTGGCACTGAAGCTTTCTTT.

The sample holds a few counts of this clone. This CDR3 is CASSGGGIRYGYTF. In DNA form, the CDR3 reads TGCGCCAGCAGCGGCGGGGGAATACGCTATGGCTACACCTTC. The rearrangement joins TRBV5-1 to TRBJ1-2; D might be TRBD1 (5 bases). Germline CDR1 is SGHRS and CDR2 is YFSETQ. Trimming left V 4 bases short and J 4 bases short, with 14 bases between. The CDR3 has 14 amino acids.

There are a few counts of this clone. This chain links TRBV7-2 with TRBJ2-7; 10 bases align to TRBD2. The CDR3 consists of 15 residues. Germline V gene lookup returns CDR1 SGHTA and CDR2 FQGNSA. J lost 2 bases, V lost 3 bases, and 4 bases had no gene match. The CDR3 loop reads CASSLEAGGPYEQYF. CDR3 nucleotides: TGTGCCAGCAGCTTGGAAGCGGGAGGGCCCTACGAGCAGTACTTC. Combining the CDR3 with reference TRBV7-2 and TRBJ2-7 gives the whole variable domain GAGVSQSPSNKVTEKGKDVELRCDPISGHTALYWYRQSLGQGLEFLIYFQGNSAPDKSGLPSDRFSAERTGGSVSTLTIQRTQQEDSAVYLCASSLEAGGPYEQYFGPGTRLTVT.